The 15 T cell receptor beta chains in this list originate from one sample, sequenced in a study of T cell responses to AZD1222 COVID-19 vaccine. The repertoire was sequenced with immunoSEQ multiplex PCR; TCRdb's copy has only in-frame clones and lacks some. The table has approximately 100,000 clones, less than 95% seen once; the top ten hold 6.5% to 10%. Sequencing used peripheral blood, obtained 28 days after the second AZD1222 dose. Receptor source: an adult who received the AZD1222 COVID-19 vaccine.

The V call is TRBV7-9, the J call TRBJ1-1, with D unresolved. V dropped 5 bases and J dropped 4 bases, with 11 bases sitting between them. The CDR3 contains 13 residues. CDR1 and CDR2 from the germline V gene are SEHNR and FQNEAQ (reference sequence). Here the CDR3 DNA reads TGTGCCAGCAGCCGGGAAGGGAGCACTGAAGCTTTCTTT. This translates into CASSREGSTEAFF.

The genes are TRBV5-8 and TRBJ1-1; 7 nucleotides agree with TRBD1. The CDR3 totals 14 residues. With V trimmed by 4 bases and J by 0 bases, 3 bases remained unmatched. The germline V gene has CDR1 SGHTS and CDR2 YDEGEE. The CDR3 DNA is TGTGCCAGCAGCAAAACAGGGGTGAACACTGAAGCTTTCTTT. Translated, it gives CASSKTGVNTEAFF.

This clone appeared a single time. One end of the junction does not line up with germline, which may come from a read error. The chain has TRBV7-2 and TRBJ1-6, with unresolved D. Germline V lookup: CDR1 SGHTA, CDR2 FQGNSA. The CDR3 contains 15 residues. The DNA of the CDR3 is TGTGTCAGCAGACAAACACCCCCCTATAATTCACCCCTCCACTTT. This gives the protein CVSRQTPPYNSPLHF.

This clone has just one count. The chain carries TRBV9 and TRBJ2-7, with 7 bases identical to TRBD1. V shed 4 bases, J shed 0 bases, and the junction held 7 bases outside the gene matches. This CDR3 is built from 15 residues. CDR1 and CDR2 (germline): SGDLS, YYNGEE. The CDR3: CASSPSGTASYEQYF. The CDR3, as DNA: TGTGCCAGCAGCCCATCCGGGACAGCCTCCTACGAGCAGTACTTC.

This chain links TRBV11-2 with TRBJ2-4; TRBD2 might be the D (6 bases). From germline, CDR1 is SGHAT and CDR2 FQNNGV. This CDR3 has 18 residues. V lost 5 bases, J lost 0 bases, and 20 bases lay in between. This CDR3 is CASSPRAGLDLAKNIQYF. CDR3 coding DNA: TGTGCCAGCAGCCCCAGAGCGGGTCTAGATCTAGCCAAAAACATTCAGTACTTC.

The chain has TRBV28 and TRBJ2-7, with D perhaps assigned TRBD1 or TRBD2 (6 bases each). Trimming removed 7 bases from V and 1 base from J, with 14 bases in between. The CDR3 is 14 amino acids. Germline-derived CDR1 and CDR2 are MDHEN and SYDVKM. CDR3 residues: CASTLRRGSYEQYF. The CDR3 nucleotides are TGTGCCAGCACCCTAAGGAGGGGGTCCTACGAGCAGTACTTC.

V is TRBV11-2 and J is TRBJ2-5; 7 nucleotides agree with TRBD2. The CDR3 is 15 residues long. Trimming removed 2 bases from V and 8 bases from J; junction bases left unmatched: 11. Looked up from germline, CDR1 is SGHAT and CDR2 is FQNNGV. Written as DNA, the CDR3 is TGTGCCAGCAGCTTATACGGTCCTAGCGGCCCAACCCAGTACTTC. Residues: CASSLYGPSGPTQYF.

This rearrangement joins TRBV18 to TRBJ2-5, with D perhaps matching TRBD1 or TRBD2 (5 bases each). V shed 3 bases and J shed 8 bases, with 19 bases lying between them. Looked up from germline, CDR1 is KGHSH and CDR2 is LQKENI. The CDR3 length is 15 residues. CDR3 in amino acids: CASSPDWGRGVTQYF. Written as DNA, the CDR3 is TGTGCCAGCTCACCGGACTGGGGACGTGGGGTTACCCAGTACTTC.

This chain connects TRBV6-5 to TRBJ2-1, with 10 bases matching TRBD1. This CDR3 contains 15 residues. Germline CDR1 MNHEY, CDR2 SVGAGI. After removal of 6 bases from V and 2 bases from J, the junction contained 4 bases not matched to a gene. The CDR3 loop is CASSSGTGAYNEQFF. The CDR3, as DNA: TGTGCCAGCAGCTCCGGGACAGGGGCCTACAATGAGCAGTTCTTC.

J is TRBJ2-7 and V is TRBV6-6; D remains unclear. Germline-derived CDR1 and CDR2 are MNHNY and SVGAGI (reference sequence). V lost 0 bases and J 2 bases, leaving 11 bases between the germline ends. The CDR3 consists of 15 residues. The DNA of the CDR3 is TGTGCCAGCAGTTACTCCCAGCCCTCTACCTACGAGCAGTACTTC. This encodes CASSYSQPSTYEQYF.

The J gene is TRBJ2-7, the V gene TRBV20-1; 7 bases are a match to TRBD2. The germline V gene has CDR1 DFQATT and CDR2 SNEGSKA (reference sequence). The CDR3 is made up of 16 amino acids. With V trimmed by 3 bases and J by 4 bases, 15 bases remained unmatched. CDR3 in amino acids: CSASPREAVRSYEQYF. DNA of the CDR3: TGCAGTGCTAGTCCCCGGGAGGCTGTTCGTAGTTACGAGCAGTACTTC.

This rearrangement joins TRBV19 to TRBJ1-2, with D maybe TRBD1 (5 bases). V lost 4 bases and J lost 3, with 15 bases in between. This CDR3 spans 15 amino acids. Germline V gives CDR1 LNHDA, CDR2 SQIVND (reference sequence). CDR3 sequence: CASSSYLGRDYGYTF. Written as DNA, the CDR3 is TGTGCCAGTAGTAGTTATTTGGGCAGGGACTATGGCTACACCTTC. The full variable domain, rest sourced from reference TRBV19 and TRBJ1-2, is DGGITQSPKYLFRKEGQNVTLSCEQNLNHDAMYWYRQDPGQGLRLIYYSQIVNDFQKGDIAEGYSVSREKKESFPLTVTSAQKNPTAFYLCASSSYLGRDYGYTFGSGTRLTVV.

The V gene is TRBV4-1, the J gene TRBJ2-2; D unclear. Germline loops: CDR1 MGHRA, CDR2 YSYEKL. There are 15 residues in the CDR3. V dropped 1 base and J dropped 3 bases, with 9 bases sitting between them. The CDR3 DNA reads TGCGCCAGCAGCCAAGTAGGGCCCTACACCGGGGAGCTGTTTTTT. Residues: CASSQVGPYTGELFF.

This clone was recorded a few times. The rearrangement joins TRBV6-2 or TRBV6-3 to TRBJ2-6; D might be TRBD1 or TRBD2, each matching 6 bases. Germline values: CDR1 MNHEY, CDR2 SVGEGT. The CDR3 runs to 18 residues. V was trimmed by 2 bases and J by 4 bases, leaving 18 bases between them. The CDR3 nucleotides are TGTGCCAGCAGTTACCTGGCAGGGGAGGCGTCCGGGGCCAACGTCCTGACTTTC. It is translated as CASSYLAGEASGANVLTF.

The V and J genes are TRBV30 and TRBJ1-5; D is ambiguous. The germline CDR1 and CDR2 sequences are GTSNPN and SVGIG (reference sequence). V shed 0 bases and J shed 6 bases, with 12 bases lying between them. CDR3 length: 14 amino acids. The CDR3 here is CAWSVGALGQPQHF. In nucleotides, the CDR3 is TGTGCCTGGAGTGTTGGAGCGCTGGGTCAGCCCCAGCATTTT.